Sequencing of this T cell receptor (beta chain) was carried out in a study of radiotherapy plus CTLA-4 blockade in lung cancer. In the study overall: Objective response was observed in roughly a sixth of patients, and disease control in less than 35%.

The CDR3 runs to 14 residues. Germline V CDR1 and CDR2: KGHSH, LQKENI. The germline V and J ends were trimmed by 6 bases and 2 bases, with 13 bases remaining between them. Repertoires were generated with immunoSEQ multiplex PCR, while TCRdb's copy carries only in-frame clones and drops some. This repertoire shows about 45,000 clones, roughly 73% found once; its top ten account for 3.5% to 4%. The TCR was taken from a human donor with non-small cell lung cancer who had a complete response to radiotherapy plus ipilimumab. The chain couples TRBV18 to TRBJ1-1, with D tentatively TRBD1 (5 bases). Sequencing used peripheral blood, obtained from a patient treated with radiotherapy plus ipilimumab. The CDR3 here is CASSRLDRNTEAFF. The CDR3 nucleotides are TGTGCCAGCTCGCGACTCGACAGAAACACTGAAGCTTTCTTT.